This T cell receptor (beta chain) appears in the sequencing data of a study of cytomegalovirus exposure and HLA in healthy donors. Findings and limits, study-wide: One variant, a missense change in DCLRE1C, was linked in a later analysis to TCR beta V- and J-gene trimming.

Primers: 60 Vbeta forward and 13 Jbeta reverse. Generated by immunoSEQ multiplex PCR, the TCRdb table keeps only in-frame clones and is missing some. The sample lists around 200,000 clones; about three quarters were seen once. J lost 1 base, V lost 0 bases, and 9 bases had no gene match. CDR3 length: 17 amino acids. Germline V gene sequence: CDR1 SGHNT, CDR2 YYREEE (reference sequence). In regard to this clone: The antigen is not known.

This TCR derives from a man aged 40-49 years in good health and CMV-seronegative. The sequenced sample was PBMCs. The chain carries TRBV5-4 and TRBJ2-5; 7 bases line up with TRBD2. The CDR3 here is CASSLGRRGGIQETQYF. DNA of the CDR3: TGTGCCAGCAGCTTGGGCCGACGGGGAGGGATCCAAGAGACCCAGTACTTC.